This is a list of T cell receptor beta chains from one sample in a study of CD8 T cells in ankylosing spondylitis. TCRdb passed the 5' RACE reads through MiXCR, listing each CDR3 protein once. The sample lists roughly 190,000 distinct CDR3 sequences, roughly 12% seen once, with more than 15% in the top ten. The sample was blood, either unsorted or a sorted T cell fraction (not recorded which). These receptors were obtained from a male donor with ankylosing spondylitis or in good health (not recorded which). The CDR3 runs from the conserved cysteine through the conserved F or W. A D gene is named only where the DNA matches it firmly. The size entry is marked missing in some rows and otherwise reads once, few, many or a size class.

J gene: TRBJ2-2; clone size: NA; D gene: TRBD2; V gene: TRBV11-2; CDR3 protein: CASRLAGATGELFF; CDR3 DNA: TGTGCCAGCAGACTAGCGGGGGCCACCGGGGAGCTGTTTTTT
J gene: TRBJ2-1; clone size: NA; D gene: TRBD1; V gene: TRBV12-3/TRBV12-4; CDR3 protein: CASSLAPRGQNEQFF; CDR3 DNA: TGTGCCAGCAGTTTAGCCCCCAGGGGGCAAAATGAGCAGTTCTTC
J gene: TRBJ2-7; clone size: few; D gene: NA; V gene: TRBV20-1; CDR3 protein: CSARGQGGINEQYF; CDR3 DNA: TGCAGTGCTAGAGGTCAGGGGGGGATCAACGAGCAGTACTTC
J gene: TRBJ1-1; clone size: NA; D gene: TRBD1; V gene: TRBV6-1; CDR3 protein: CASTGDSYTEAFF; CDR3 DNA: TGTGCCAGCACTGGGGACAGCTACACTGAAGCTTTCTTT
J gene: TRBJ2-7; clone size: NA; D gene: TRBD2; V gene: TRBV10-3; CDR3 protein: CAIRGTSGRYEQYF; CDR3 DNA: TGTGCCATCAGGGGGACTAGCGGACGCTACGAGCAGTACTTC
J gene: TRBJ2-7; clone size: NA; D gene: NA; V gene: TRBV30; CDR3 protein: CAWQPLPASYEQYF; CDR3 DNA: TGTGCCTGGCAACCTCTTCCGGCATCCTACGAGCAGTACTTC
J gene: TRBJ2-3; clone size: NA; D gene: NA; V gene: TRBV9; CDR3 protein: CASSASDGSITDTQYF; CDR3 DNA: TGTGCCAGCAGCGCCTCGGACGGATCGATCACAGATACGCAGTATTTT
J gene: TRBJ2-7; clone size: NA; D gene: TRBD2; V gene: TRBV5-1; CDR3 protein: CASSPWGGGAREQYF; CDR3 DNA: TGCGCCAGCAGCCCGTGGGGCGGGGGGGCCAGGGAGCAGTACTTC
J gene: TRBJ2-1; clone size: few; D gene: NA; V gene: TRBV6-1; CDR3 protein: CASSLAGSNEQFF; CDR3 DNA: TGTGCCAGCAGTCTGGCGGGGTCGAATGAGCAGTTCTTC
J gene: TRBJ2-1; clone size: many; D gene: TRBD2; V gene: TRBV12-3/TRBV12-4; CDR3 protein: CASSGLAGWNEQFF; CDR3 DNA: TGTGCCAGCAGTGGACTAGCGGGATGGAATGAGCAGTTCTTC
J gene: TRBJ2-7; clone size: NA; D gene: TRBD1; V gene: TRBV7-8; CDR3 protein: CASSFDGTGGYEQYF; CDR3 DNA: TGTGCCAGCAGCTTTGATGGGACAGGGGGCTACGAGCAGTACTTC
J gene: TRBJ2-3; clone size: NA; D gene: NA; V gene: TRBV12-3/TRBV12-4; CDR3 protein: CASRPLAGSTDTQYF; CDR3 DNA: TGTGCCAGCAGGCCCCTAGCCGGAAGCACAGATACGCAGTATTTT
J gene: TRBJ2-5; clone size: many; D gene: TRBD2; V gene: TRBV2; CDR3 protein: CASSGLAIQETQYF; CDR3 DNA: TGTGCCAGCAGTGGACTAGCGATCCAAGAGACCCAGTACTTC
J gene: TRBJ2-5; clone size: few; D gene: TRBD2; V gene: TRBV12-3/TRBV12-4; CDR3 protein: CASSFSAILAEETQYF; CDR3 DNA: TGTGCCAGCAGTTTTTCTGCCATACTAGCGGAAGAGACCCAGTACTTC
J gene: TRBJ1-1; clone size: few; D gene: NA; V gene: TRBV18; CDR3 protein: CASSPSTGEAFF; CDR3 DNA: TGTGCCAGCTCACCTTCTACGGGTGAAGCTTTCTTT
J gene: TRBJ2-2; clone size: few; D gene: TRBD2; V gene: TRBV6-5; CDR3 protein: CASSYQGLAGQNTGELFF; CDR3 DNA: TGTGCCAGCAGTTACCAAGGACTAGCGGGGCAGAACACCGGGGAGCTGTTTTTT
J gene: TRBJ1-1; clone size: few; D gene: NA; V gene: TRBV19; CDR3 protein: CASSIDGDTLGMNTEAFF; CDR3 DNA: TGTGCCAGTAGTATAGATGGGGACACACTTGGGATGAACACTGAAGCTTTCTTT
J gene: TRBJ1-4; clone size: many; D gene: NA; V gene: TRBV9; CDR3 protein: CASSGGGIEQLFF; CDR3 DNA: TGTGCCAGCAGCGGGGGGGGGATCGAACAACTGTTTTTT
J gene: TRBJ2-5; clone size: few; D gene: NA; V gene: TRBV3-1; CDR3 protein: CASSQVARGGEETQYF; CDR3 DNA: TGTGCCAGCAGCCAAGTGGCCCGGGGAGGTGAGGAGACCCAGTACTTC
J gene: TRBJ1-1; clone size: many; D gene: TRBD1; V gene: TRBV5-1; CDR3 protein: CASSLGDRGLRTEAFF; CDR3 DNA: TGCGCCAGCAGCTTGGGCGACAGGGGATTGCGCACTGAAGCTTTCTTT
J gene: TRBJ2-7; clone size: NA; D gene: NA; V gene: TRBV10-2; CDR3 protein: CASVDSSYEQYF; CDR3 DNA: TGCGCCAGCGTCGACAGCTCCTACGAGCAGTACTTC
J gene: TRBJ2-7; clone size: few; D gene: TRBD1; V gene: TRBV27; CDR3 protein: CASSLSTGGPQYF; CDR3 DNA: TGTGCCAGCAGTTTATCGACAGGGGGTCCGCAGTACTTC
J gene: TRBJ1-1; clone size: NA; D gene: NA; V gene: TRBV20-1; CDR3 protein: CSARDWGAGAEAFF; CDR3 DNA: TGCAGTGCTAGAGATTGGGGGGCTGGGGCTGAAGCTTTCTTT
J gene: TRBJ2-3; clone size: few; D gene: NA; V gene: TRBV2; CDR3 protein: CASSDRGADTQYF; CDR3 DNA: TGTGCCAGCAGTGATCGAGGGGCAGATACGCAGTATTTT
J gene: TRBJ2-7; clone size: few; D gene: NA; V gene: TRBV12-3/TRBV12-4; CDR3 protein: CASSSAGVGPYEQYF; CDR3 DNA: TGTGCCAGCAGCTCCGCAGGTGTGGGCCCCTACGAGCAGTACTTC
J gene: TRBJ2-5; clone size: NA; D gene: NA; V gene: TRBV4-2; CDR3 protein: CASSQESSPQETQYF; CDR3 DNA: TGTGCCAGCAGCCAAGAATCTTCCCCGCAAGAGACCCAGTACTTC
J gene: TRBJ2-7; clone size: many; D gene: NA; V gene: TRBV6-1; CDR3 protein: CASSEAGTWNF; CDR3 DNA: TGTGCCAGCAGTGAAGCAGGGACTTGGAACTTC
J gene: TRBJ2-5; clone size: NA; D gene: NA; V gene: TRBV5-8; CDR3 protein: CASSYRDYQETQYF; CDR3 DNA: TGTGCCAGCAGCTACCGGGACTACCAAGAGACCCAGTACTTC
J gene: TRBJ1-6; clone size: NA; D gene: NA; V gene: TRBV2; CDR3 protein: CASRGPGVNRPLHF; CDR3 DNA: TGTGCCAGCAGGGGACCGGGCGTCAACCGACCCCTCCACTTT
J gene: TRBJ2-2; clone size: few; D gene: NA; V gene: TRBV12-3/TRBV12-4; CDR3 protein: CASSPREWSGELFF; CDR3 DNA: TGTGCCAGCAGTCCCAGGGAGTGGTCCGGGGAGCTGTTTTTT
J gene: TRBJ1-4; clone size: NA; D gene: TRBD1; V gene: TRBV12-3/TRBV12-4; CDR3 protein: CASSPPGGTNEKLFF; CDR3 DNA: TGTGCCAGCAGTCCCCCAGGGGGTACTAATGAAAAACTGTTTTTT
J gene: TRBJ2-7; clone size: many; D gene: NA; V gene: TRBV5-1; CDR3 protein: CASSFTYTSSEPYVDEQYF; CDR3 DNA: TGCGCCAGCAGCTTTACCTATACGTCCTCGGAACCCTACGTGGACGAGCAGTACTTC
J gene: TRBJ2-3; clone size: NA; D gene: NA; V gene: TRBV12-3/TRBV12-4; CDR3 protein: CASTPGVSTDTQYF; CDR3 DNA: TGTGCCAGCACCCCGGGAGTCTCCACAGATACGCAGTATTTT
J gene: TRBJ1-1; clone size: many; D gene: NA; V gene: TRBV20-1; CDR3 protein: CSARVRNTEAFF; CDR3 DNA: TGCAGTGCTAGAGTTAGGAACACTGAAGCTTTCTTT
J gene: TRBJ2-7; clone size: NA; D gene: TRBD1; V gene: TRBV11-2; CDR3 protein: CASSFIQGAYEQYF; CDR3 DNA: TGTGCCAGCAGTTTTATACAGGGGGCCTACGAGCAGTACTTC
J gene: TRBJ1-1; clone size: few; D gene: NA; V gene: TRBV18; CDR3 protein: CASSSTGSYTEAFF; CDR3 DNA: TGTGCCAGCTCATCAACGGGGTCCTACACTGAAGCTTTCTTT
J gene: TRBJ2-7; clone size: many; D gene: NA; V gene: TRBV11-2; CDR3 protein: CASSLGGSSYEQYF; CDR3 DNA: TGTGCCAGCAGCTTAGGAGGGAGTTCCTACGAGCAGTACTTC
J gene: TRBJ2-2; clone size: few; D gene: TRBD2; V gene: TRBV25-1; CDR3 protein: CATRSREGNTGELFF; CDR3 DNA: TGTGCCACCCGTTCACGGGAGGGAAACACCGGGGAGCTGTTTTTT
J gene: TRBJ2-1; clone size: NA; D gene: NA; V gene: TRBV6-1; CDR3 protein: CASSPGSWLGNEQFF; CDR3 DNA: TGTGCCAGCAGCCCGGGGTCGTGGTTGGGAAATGAGCAGTTCTTC
J gene: TRBJ2-7; clone size: NA; D gene: NA; V gene: TRBV7-2; CDR3 protein: CASSLNLSYEQYF; CDR3 DNA: TGTGCCAGCAGCCTCAATCTCTCCTACGAGCAGTACTTC
J gene: TRBJ2-1; clone size: NA; D gene: TRBD2; V gene: TRBV27; CDR3 protein: CASSRTSGGNYNEQFF; CDR3 DNA: TGTGCCAGCAGTAGGACTAGCGGGGGAAATTACAATGAGCAGTTCTTC
J gene: TRBJ2-7; clone size: NA; D gene: NA; V gene: TRBV5-1; CDR3 protein: CASSLGGEQNF; CDR3 DNA: TGCGCCAGCAGCTTGGGGGGCGAGCAGAACTTC
J gene: TRBJ2-3; clone size: many; D gene: TRBD2; V gene: TRBV11-2; CDR3 protein: CASRPGGLAPIDTQYF; CDR3 DNA: TGTGCCAGCAGACCAGGAGGACTAGCCCCTATAGATACGCAGTATTTT
J gene: TRBJ2-7; clone size: NA; D gene: NA; V gene: TRBV27; CDR3 protein: CASSLMGRVGEQYF; CDR3 DNA: TGTGCCAGCAGTTTAATGGGACGGGTCGGCGAGCAGTACTTC
J gene: TRBJ2-7; clone size: NA; D gene: NA; V gene: TRBV7-9; CDR3 protein: CASSSVTGPYEQYF; CDR3 DNA: TGTGCCAGCAGCTCAGTAACGGGTCCCTACGAGCAGTACTTC
J gene: TRBJ1-4; clone size: NA; D gene: NA; V gene: TRBV7-9; CDR3 protein: CASSLEPGSRTNEKLFF; CDR3 DNA: TGTGCCAGCAGCTTAGAACCGGGAAGTAGAACTAATGAAAAACTGTTTTTT
J gene: TRBJ1-4; clone size: NA; D gene: TRBD1; V gene: TRBV6-1; CDR3 protein: CASSVTGDIEKLFF; CDR3 DNA: TGTGCCAGCAGTGTTACAGGGGATATCGAAAAACTGTTTTTT
J gene: TRBJ2-7; clone size: NA; D gene: NA; V gene: TRBV20-1; CDR3 protein: CSVREVYEQYF; CDR3 DNA: TGCAGTGTCCGAGAGGTCTACGAGCAGTACTTC
J gene: TRBJ2-2; clone size: NA; D gene: NA; V gene: TRBV5-6; CDR3 protein: CASSLVRGIGELFF; CDR3 DNA: TGTGCCAGCAGCTTAGTCCGAGGAATCGGGGAGCTGTTTTTT
J gene: TRBJ1-1; clone size: few; D gene: NA; V gene: TRBV5-1; CDR3 protein: CASSLRLGATEAFF; CDR3 DNA: TGCGCCAGCAGCCTCCGACTAGGAGCGACTGAAGCTTTCTTT
J gene: TRBJ2-5; clone size: NA; D gene: NA; V gene: TRBV29-1; CDR3 protein: CSALAPPGETQYF; CDR3 DNA: TGCAGCGCCTTGGCCCCGCCTGGGGAGACCCAGTACTTC
J gene: TRBJ2-7; clone size: many; D gene: TRBD2; V gene: TRBV5-1; CDR3 protein: CASSLTSGGSYEQYF; CDR3 DNA: TGTGCCAGCAGCCTAACTAGCGGAGGCTCCTACGAGCAGTACTTC
J gene: TRBJ1-5; clone size: few; D gene: NA; V gene: TRBV5-1; CDR3 protein: CASSLGTDNQPQHF; CDR3 DNA: TGCGCCAGCAGCTTGGGGACAGATAATCAGCCCCAGCATTTT